One sample yielded the 7 T cell receptor beta chains listed below, sequenced in a study of CD8 T cells in Susac syndrome. It was with random hexamers that about 0.45 to 1 ug RNA was reverse transcribed. TCRdb used MiXCR to reprocess the immunoSEQ multiplex PCR reads, holding one entry per CDR3 protein. This sample carries some 96,000 distinct CDR3 sequences, about 96% of them seen once, and the ten largest clones take 0.3%. The material sequenced was CD8+ T cells from PBMCs. All receptors derive from a human donor with Susac syndrome.

The chain employs TRBV20-1 and TRBJ2-5, with 7 positions matching TRBD1. The CDR3 totals 16 residues. Germline CDR1 is DFQATT and CDR2 is SNEGSKA (reference sequence). V shed 3 bases, J shed 1 base, and the junction held 11 bases outside the gene matches. As DNA, the CDR3 is TGCAGTGCTAGCGTCCGGGACAGCCTAGTCCAAGAGACCCAGTACTTC. Translating gives CSASVRDSLVQETQYF.

The chain combines TRBV4-1 with TRBJ2-7, with TRBD1 matching 12 bases. This CDR3 spans 15 amino acids. Trimming cost V 3 bases and J 6 bases; bases outside gene matches: 6. Germline V gene data show CDR1 as MGHRA and CDR2 as YSYEKL. For the CDR3, the DNA is TGCGCCAGCAGCCACACGGGACAGGGGGCTTCCGAGCAGTACTTC. It specifies CASSHTGQGASEQYF.

DNA of the CDR3: TGTGCCAGCAGCTCCAACACAGATACGCAGTATTTT. It encodes CASSSNTDTQYF. This chain connects TRBV7-3 to TRBJ2-3; D gene uncertain. Germline assignment: CDR1 SGHTA and CDR2 FQGTGA. V was shortened by 4 bases and J by 2 bases, with 4 bases between the two germline ends. This CDR3 comprises 12 residues. Full variable domain (missing parts from reference TRBV7-3 and TRBJ2-3): GAGVSQTPSNKVTEKGKYVELRCDPISGHTALYWYRQSLGQGPEFLIYFQGTGAADDSGLPNDRFFAVRPEGSVSTLKIQRTERGDSAVYLCASSSNTDTQYFGPGTRLTVL.

This clonotype occurred once. This chain links TRBV20-1 with TRBJ2-2, with 7 bases matching TRBD2. V lost 4 bases and J lost 1; bases outside the gene matches: 3. CDR1 is DFQATT, CDR2 SNEGSKA, per germline (reference sequence). The CDR3 sequence is 14 residues long. The CDR3 here is CSATPGGNTGELFF. As DNA, the CDR3 is TGCAGTGCTACCCCGGGGGGGAACACCGGGGAGCTGTTTTTT.

In this sample, this clonotype turned up once. V and J are TRBV4-1 and TRBJ1-2; TRBD1 is a possible D gene (6 bases). Looked up from germline, CDR1 is MGHRA and CDR2 is YSYEKL. Trimming cost V 1 base and J 0 bases, with 15 bases left between them. This CDR3 spans 17 amino acids. The CDR3 reads CASSQVPGQPTNYGYTF. CDR3 coding DNA: TGCGCCAGCAGCCAAGTACCCGGACAGCCAACTAACTATGGCTACACCTTC.

The chain has TRBV15 and TRBJ1-1; D possibly corresponds to TRBD1 (5 bases). This CDR3 is 12 amino acids long. V was shortened by 5 bases and J by 1 base, with 5 bases between the two germline ends. Germline V gene data show CDR1 as LNHNV and CDR2 as YYDKDF (reference sequence). CDR3 residues: CATSQGNTEAFF. For the CDR3, the DNA is TGTGCCACCAGCCAGGGGAACACTGAAGCTTTCTTT.

The chain combines TRBV29-1 with TRBJ2-7; 8 positions agree with TRBD1. This CDR3 contains 13 residues. J gave up 3 bases and V 6 bases, and 7 bases lay outside the gene matches. Germline values: CDR1 SQVTM, CDR2 ANQGSEA. The DNA for the CDR3 is TGCAGCGTCAGACAGGGGAGTATCTACGAGCAGTACTTC. Amino acids: CSVRQGSIYEQYF.